Listed here are 20 T cell receptor beta chains from one sample, sequenced in a study of Ad26.COV2.S vaccination and SARS-CoV-2 variants. Treatment given: roughly 20 received Ad26.COV2.S at low or high dose, single or two shots; several received placebo; per-sample allocation not given. Specimen acquisition occurred on day 63 following the initial vaccine or placebo injection. Measured with immunoSEQ multiplex PCR; TCRdb has only the in-frame clones, and not every one. This table has roughly 350,000 clones, roughly 90% appearing once. This specimen consisted of peripheral blood, obtained in a trial of Ad26.COV2.S vaccine versus placebo. The source is a person aged 18 to 59 who received the Ad26.COV2.S COVID-19 vaccine or a placebo.

The chain links TRBV19 to TRBJ2-7; 7 nucleotides match TRBD2. This CDR3 is built from 14 residues. J gave up 6 bases and V 4 bases, and 9 bases lay outside the gene matches. CDR1 and CDR2 (germline): LNHDA, SQIVND (reference sequence). The CDR3 protein is CASSSASGDGEQYF. For the CDR3, the DNA is TGTGCCAGTAGTAGCGCGAGCGGGGACGGCGAGCAGTACTTC. Full variable domain (missing parts from reference TRBV19 and TRBJ2-7): DGGITQSPKYLFRKEGQNVTLSCEQNLNHDAMYWYRQDPGQGLRLIYYSQIVNDFQKGDIAEGYSVSREKKESFPLTVTSAQKNPTAFYLCASSSASGDGEQYFGPGTRLTVT.

The J gene is TRBJ1-5, the V gene TRBV19; 8 bases map to TRBD1. V gave up 10 bases and J gave up 0 bases; unmatched junction bases: 11. Looked up from germline, CDR1 is LNHDA and CDR2 is SQIVND (reference sequence). This CDR3 comprises 16 residues. This chain's CDR3 is CATRQGAQDSNQPQHF. The CDR3 DNA follows: TGTGCCACAAGGCAGGGGGCGCAGGATAGCAATCAGCCCCAGCATTTT.

This rearrangement joins TRBV10-3 to TRBJ1-1; D ambiguous. Germline CDR1 reads ENHRY; CDR2 reads SYGVKD. Trimming removed 0 bases from V and 1 base from J, with 9 bases in between. CDR3 length equals 15 residues. CDR3 bases: TGTGCCATCAGTGAGTCTATCGACTCGAACACTGAAGCTTTCTTT. Translating gives CAISESIDSNTEAFF.

This clone was detected a few times. CDR3 bases: TGTGCCAGCAGTCCGGGACCACAGCCCCAGCATTTT. Protein sequence: CASSPGPQPQHF. The rearrangement links TRBV27 to TRBJ1-5; tentative D call: TRBD1 (5 bases). Germline assignment: CDR1 MNHEY and CDR2 SMNVEV (reference sequence). This CDR3 spans 12 amino acids. Trimming took off 5 bases at V and 7 bases at J, with 9 bases between the two ends.

The chain joins TRBV4-2 to TRBJ1-4, with D tentatively TRBD1 (5 bases). V was shortened by 1 base and J by 8 bases, with 14 bases between the two germline ends. The germline V gene has CDR1 LGHNA and CDR2 YNFKEQ. There are 15 residues in the CDR3. CDR3 sequence: CASSQASGGLEKLFF. Here the CDR3 DNA reads TGTGCCAGCAGCCAAGCCTCCGGGGGGTTGGAAAAACTGTTTTTT.

This clone was observed a handful of times. V and J are TRBV7-6 and TRBJ2-5; the match to TRBD2 covers 10 bases. From germline, CDR1 is SGHVS and CDR2 FNYEAQ. This CDR3 comprises 17 residues. The junction had 9 bases not matched to a gene; V was cut back by 4 bases and J by 1 base. CDR3 sequence: CASSSRASGSVQETQYF. CDR3 in DNA: TGTGCCAGCAGCTCCCGGGCTAGCGGGAGTGTCCAAGAGACCCAGTACTTC.

V gene TRBV18 combines with J gene TRBJ2-3, with D hard to call. V was clipped by 1 base and J by 2 bases, with 10 bases between them. The germline V gene encodes CDR1 KGHSH and CDR2 LQKENI. The CDR3 contains 15 residues. Written as DNA, the CDR3 is TGTGCCAGCTCACCACGAGCGAGTACCACAGATACGCAGTATTTT. Protein: CASSPRASTTDTQYF. Variable domain in full (rest from reference TRBV18 and TRBJ2-3): NAGVMQNPRHLVRRRGQEARLRCSPMKGHSHVYWYRQLPEEGLKFMVYLQKENIIDESGMPKERFSAEFPKEGPSILRIQQVVRGDSAAYFCASSPRASTTDTQYFGPGTRLTVL.

The gene calls are TRBV2 and TRBJ2-1; perhaps TRBD2 as D (5 bases). V was clipped by 6 bases and J by 1 base, with 10 bases between them. Germline-derived CDR1 and CDR2 are SNHLY and FYNNEI. The CDR3 covers 14 residues. The CDR3 bases are TGTGCCAGCAGGGACTCCCAATCCTACAATGAGCAGTTCTTC. Its protein product is CASRDSQSYNEQFF. Filled out from reference TRBV2 and TRBJ2-1, the complete variable domain reads EPEVTQTPSHQVTQMGQEVILRCVPISNHLYFYWYRQILGQKVEFLVSFYNNEISEKSEIFDDQFSVERPDGSNFTLKIRSTKLEDSAMYFCASRDSQSYNEQFFGPGTRLTVL.

This clone was detected a few times. The chain employs TRBV14 and TRBJ2-7; D not certain. Germline CDR1 reads SGHDN; CDR2 reads FVKESK. Trimming removed 8 bases from V and 0 bases from J, with 14 bases in between. CDR3 size: 14 residues. This CDR3 is CASRLSASSYEQYF. The CDR3 nucleotides read TGTGCCAGCCGATTGAGCGCAAGCTCCTACGAGCAGTACTTC.

In DNA, the CDR3 is TGTGCCAGCAGTTCCCCCGGGTGGACTGAAGCTTTCTTT. Residues: CASSSPGWTEAFF. The chain joins TRBV28 to TRBJ1-1; D gene unclear. The V end lost 4 bases, the J end lost 5 bases, and 11 bases lay between the germline ends. Per the germline V gene, CDR1 is MDHEN and CDR2 is SYDVKM. The CDR3 is made up of 13 amino acids.

This sequence joins TRBV11-2 and TRBJ2-1; 8 nucleotides match TRBD1. This CDR3 comprises 13 residues. CDR1 SGHAT and CDR2 FQNNGV come from the germline V gene. Trimming cost V 5 bases and J 7 bases; bases outside gene matches: 4. The CDR3 nucleotides are TGTGCCAGCAGCACGGACAGGGCTAATGAGCAGTTCTTC. It is translated as CASSTDRANEQFF.

V gene TRBV7-3 combines with J gene TRBJ1-6; tentative D call: TRBD1 (5 bases). Germline CDR1 reads SGHTA; CDR2 reads FQGTGA. This CDR3 is built from 13 residues. V gave up 5 bases and J gave up 9 bases, with 11 bases separating them. This chain's CDR3 is CASSAGTPSPLHF. The CDR3 DNA reads as TGTGCCAGCAGCGCGGGGACCCCTTCACCCCTCCACTTT.

The V gene is TRBV6-6, the J gene TRBJ2-7; the D gene is possibly TRBD1 (5 bases). Trimming took off 5 bases at V and 1 base at J, with 15 bases between the two ends. This CDR3 is built from 15 residues. Germline V gives CDR1 MNHNY, CDR2 SVGAGI (reference sequence). The CDR3 DNA follows: TGTGCCAGCAGTCAACCTGGGGCGGATTCCTACGAGCAGTACTTC. Protein: CASSQPGADSYEQYF.

The chain joins TRBV7-8 to TRBJ2-7, with D tentatively TRBD1 (6 bases). The germline CDR1 and CDR2 sequences are SGHVS and FQNEAQ. Trimming cost V 8 bases and J 2 bases, with 16 bases left between them. The CDR3 contains 14 residues. The CDR3 loop is CASAEWTAPYEQYF. The CDR3 nucleotides read TGTGCCAGCGCCGAGTGGACAGCTCCCTACGAGCAGTACTTC.

The chain has TRBV19 and TRBJ2-7; 11 bases match TRBD1. CDR1 LNHDA and CDR2 SQIVND come from the germline V gene (reference sequence). Trimming cost V 4 bases and J 4 bases; bases outside gene matches: 9. This CDR3 comprises 16 residues. This chain's CDR3 is CASSTGQGALAYEQYF. The CDR3 nucleotides are TGTGCCAGTAGTACCGGACAGGGGGCGTTAGCATACGAGCAGTACTTC. Full variable domain (rest looked up from reference TRBV19 and TRBJ2-7): DGGITQSPKYLFRKEGQNVTLSCEQNLNHDAMYWYRQDPGQGLRLIYYSQIVNDFQKGDIAEGYSVSREKKESFPLTVTSAQKNPTAFYLCASSTGQGALAYEQYFGPGTRLTVT.

The rearrangement uses TRBV4-3 and TRBJ1-6; tentative D call: TRBD1 (6 bases). The CDR3 is 16 residues long. CDR1 is LGHNA, CDR2 YSLEER, per germline. Between the trimmed V and J ends, which lost 3 bases and 7 bases, there was a span of 16 bases. The CDR3 DNA sequence: TGCGCCAGCAGCCAGGGGGCGGGACCGACCAATTCACCCCTCCACTTT. Protein: CASSQGAGPTNSPLHF.

The chain is built from TRBV5-1 and TRBJ2-7; D remains ambiguous. Trimming took 0 bases from V and 3 from J, leaving 10 bases between them. The CDR3 loop spans 14 amino acids. In germline, CDR1 is SGHRS, CDR2 YFSETQ. The CDR3 reads CASSLGLIDYEQYF. CDR3 nucleotides: TGCGCCAGCAGCTTGGGACTTATTGACTACGAGCAGTACTTC.

This clone has more than one count but fewer than ten. This chain connects TRBV5-1 to TRBJ1-4; D possibly corresponds to TRBD1 (5 bases). CDR3 length: 15 amino acids. CDR1 is SGHRS, CDR2 YFSETQ, per germline. Trimming removed 0 bases from V and 7 bases from J, with 13 bases in between. CDR3 amino acids: CASSLEGREVEKLFF. The CDR3 coding sequence is TGCGCCAGCAGCTTGGAGGGCAGGGAGGTTGAAAAACTGTTTTTT.

The CDR3 here is CAISSRGQLEQYF. The CDR3 DNA reads as TGTGCCATCAGTTCCCGGGGACAGCTCGAGCAGTACTTC. The gene calls are TRBV10-3 and TRBJ2-7; 7 bases match TRBD1. The CDR3 is 13 amino acids. Germline CDR1 and CDR2: ENHRY and SYGVKD. The ends lost 5 bases at V and 6 bases at J; junction bases unmatched: 7.

The rearrangement joins TRBV19 to TRBJ2-6; weak D call: TRBD1 (6 bases). Trimming stripped 4 bases from V and 4 bases from J, with 11 bases between. The CDR3 contains 15 residues. The germline V gene encodes CDR1 LNHDA and CDR2 SQIVND (reference sequence). CDR3 DNA sequence: TGTGCCAGTAGTACTGGACAGACGGGGGCCAACGTCCTGACTTTC. Amino acids: CASSTGQTGANVLTF.